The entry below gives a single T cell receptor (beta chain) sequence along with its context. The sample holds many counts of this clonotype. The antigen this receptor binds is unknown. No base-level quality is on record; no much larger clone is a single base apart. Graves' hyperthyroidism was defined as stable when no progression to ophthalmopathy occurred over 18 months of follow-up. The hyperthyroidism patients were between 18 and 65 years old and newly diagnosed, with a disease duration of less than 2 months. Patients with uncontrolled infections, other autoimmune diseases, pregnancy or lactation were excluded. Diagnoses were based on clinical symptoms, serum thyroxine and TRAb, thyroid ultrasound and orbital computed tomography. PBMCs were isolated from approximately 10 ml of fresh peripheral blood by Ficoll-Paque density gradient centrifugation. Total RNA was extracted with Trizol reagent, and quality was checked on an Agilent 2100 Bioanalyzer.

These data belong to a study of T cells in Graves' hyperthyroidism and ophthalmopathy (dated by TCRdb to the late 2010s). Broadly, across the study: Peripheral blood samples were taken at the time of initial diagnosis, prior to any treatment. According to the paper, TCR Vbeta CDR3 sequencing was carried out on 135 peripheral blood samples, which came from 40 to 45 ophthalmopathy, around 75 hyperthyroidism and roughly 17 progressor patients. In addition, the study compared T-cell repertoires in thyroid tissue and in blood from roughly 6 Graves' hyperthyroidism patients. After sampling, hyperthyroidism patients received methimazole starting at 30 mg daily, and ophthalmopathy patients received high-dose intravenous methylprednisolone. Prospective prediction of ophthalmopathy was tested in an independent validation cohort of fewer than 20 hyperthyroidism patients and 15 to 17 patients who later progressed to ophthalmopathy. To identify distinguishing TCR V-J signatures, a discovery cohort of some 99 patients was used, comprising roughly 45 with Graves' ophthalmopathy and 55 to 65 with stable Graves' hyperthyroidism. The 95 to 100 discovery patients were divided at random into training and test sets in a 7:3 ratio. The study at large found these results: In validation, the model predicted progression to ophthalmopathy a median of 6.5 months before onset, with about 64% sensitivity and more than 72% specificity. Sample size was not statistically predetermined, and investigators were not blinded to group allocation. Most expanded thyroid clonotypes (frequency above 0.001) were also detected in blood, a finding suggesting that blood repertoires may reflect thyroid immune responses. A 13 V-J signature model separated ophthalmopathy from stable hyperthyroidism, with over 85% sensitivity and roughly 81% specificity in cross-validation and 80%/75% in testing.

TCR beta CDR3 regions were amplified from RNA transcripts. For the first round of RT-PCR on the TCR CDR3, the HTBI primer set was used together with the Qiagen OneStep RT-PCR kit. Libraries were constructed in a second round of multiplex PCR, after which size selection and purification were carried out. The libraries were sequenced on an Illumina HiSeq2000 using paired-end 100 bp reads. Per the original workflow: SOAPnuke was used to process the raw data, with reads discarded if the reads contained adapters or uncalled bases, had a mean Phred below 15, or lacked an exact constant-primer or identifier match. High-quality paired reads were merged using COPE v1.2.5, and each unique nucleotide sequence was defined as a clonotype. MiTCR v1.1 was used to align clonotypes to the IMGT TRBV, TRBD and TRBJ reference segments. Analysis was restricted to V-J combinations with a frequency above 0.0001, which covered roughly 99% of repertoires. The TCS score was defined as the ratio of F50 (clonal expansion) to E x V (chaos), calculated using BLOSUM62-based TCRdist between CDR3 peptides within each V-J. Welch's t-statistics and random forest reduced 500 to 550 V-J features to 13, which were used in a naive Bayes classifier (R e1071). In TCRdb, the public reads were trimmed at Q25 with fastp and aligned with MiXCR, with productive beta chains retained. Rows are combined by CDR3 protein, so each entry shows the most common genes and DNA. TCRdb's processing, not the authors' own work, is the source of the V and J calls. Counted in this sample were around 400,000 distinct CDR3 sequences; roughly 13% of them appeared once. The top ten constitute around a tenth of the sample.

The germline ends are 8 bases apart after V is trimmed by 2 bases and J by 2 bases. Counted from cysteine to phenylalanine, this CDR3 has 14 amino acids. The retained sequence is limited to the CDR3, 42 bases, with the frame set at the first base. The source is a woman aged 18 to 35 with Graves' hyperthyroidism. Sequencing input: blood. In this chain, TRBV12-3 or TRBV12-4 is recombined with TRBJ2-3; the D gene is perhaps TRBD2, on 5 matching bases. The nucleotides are TGTGCCAGCAGTTTACGAGACTACACAGATACGCAGTATTTT. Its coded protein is CASSLRDYTDTQYF.